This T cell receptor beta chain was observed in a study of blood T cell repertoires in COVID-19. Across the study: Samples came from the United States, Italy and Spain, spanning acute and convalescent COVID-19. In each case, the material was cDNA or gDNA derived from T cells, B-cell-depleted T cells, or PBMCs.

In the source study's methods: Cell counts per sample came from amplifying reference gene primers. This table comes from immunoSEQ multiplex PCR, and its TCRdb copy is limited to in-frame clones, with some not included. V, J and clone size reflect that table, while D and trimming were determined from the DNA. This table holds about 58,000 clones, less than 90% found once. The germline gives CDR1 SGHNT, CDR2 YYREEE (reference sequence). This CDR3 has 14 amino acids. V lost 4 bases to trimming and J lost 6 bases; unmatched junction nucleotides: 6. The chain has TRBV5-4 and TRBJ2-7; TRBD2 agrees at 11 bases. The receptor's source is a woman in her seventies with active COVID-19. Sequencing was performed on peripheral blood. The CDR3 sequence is CASSLSGRDREQYF. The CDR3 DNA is TGTGCCAGCAGCCTTAGCGGGAGGGATCGCGAGCAGTACTTC.